A single sample gave rise to the 11 T cell receptor beta chains below, sequenced in a study of T-cell reconstitution after alpha-beta-depleted transplantation in children. Unique molecular identifiers were used in preparing the TCRbeta library. Each CDR3 protein is one row after TCRdb ran MiXCR on the PCR reads. Of under 250,000 distinct CDR3 sequences listed, approximately 17% are singletons. This material consisted of PBMCs, mostly from graft donor cells, taken 360 days after TCRalphabeta/CD19-depleted stem cell transplant. The receptors come from a male patient aged 2-15 years who had a stem cell transplant for acute lymphoblastic leukemia, so the T cells may come from the graft donor.

The chain couples TRBV2 to TRBJ2-1, with 9 bases that match TRBD1. The CDR3 sequence is 16 residues long. J lost 1 base, V lost 5 bases, and 6 bases had no gene match. Germline CDR1 and CDR2: SNHLY and FYNNEI. The CDR3 coding sequence is TGTGCCAGCAGTCAGACAGGGGGGGGGTCCTACAATGAGCAGTTCTTC. Residues: CASSQTGGGSYNEQFF. Based on the CDR3 plus reference TRBV2 and TRBJ2-1, the full variable domain is EPEVTQTPSHQVTQMGQEVILRCVPISNHLYFYWYRQILGQKVEFLVSFYNNEISEKSEIFDDQFSVERPDGSNFTLKIRSTKLEDSAMYFCASSQTGGGSYNEQFFGPGTRLTVL.

This clonotype was observed a handful of times. The chain recombines TRBV20-1 with TRBJ2-1; no definite D call. CDR3 size: 15 residues. V lost 4 bases and J lost 6, with 19 bases in between. In germline, CDR1 is DFQATT, CDR2 SNEGSKA (reference sequence). CDR3 region: CSATAFSILGNEQFF. The CDR3 bases are TGCAGTGCTACAGCTTTCAGTATTTTGGGCAATGAGCAGTTCTTC.

This clonotype was observed at least ten times. The CDR3 spells CASSSGFRETQYF. Written as DNA, the CDR3 is TGTGCCAGCAGCTCAGGGTTTAGGGAGACCCAGTACTTC. The chain is built from TRBV7-7 and TRBJ2-5, with a tentative D call TRBD1 (5 bases). V was cut by 4 bases and J by 5 bases, with 11 bases left in between. The CDR3 is 13 amino acids. Per the germline V gene, CDR1 is SSHAT and CDR2 is FNYEAQ (reference sequence).

This clonotype was observed at least ten times. The J gene is TRBJ2-1, the V gene TRBV27, with TRBD2 matching 8 bases. Germline values: CDR1 MNHEY, CDR2 SMNVEV (reference sequence). V lost 7 bases, J lost 9 bases, and 8 bases stayed unmatched. There are 13 residues in the CDR3. This CDR3 is CASTAGGRAEQFF. CDR3 coding DNA: TGTGCCAGCACCGCGGGAGGCCGGGCTGAGCAGTTCTTC.

This chain links TRBV6-1 with TRBJ2-3; 8 bases align to TRBD1. This CDR3 has 15 residues. The germline gives CDR1 MNHNS, CDR2 SASEGT. Trimming removed 5 bases from V and 4 bases from J; junction bases left unmatched: 8. The CDR3 region has the DNA TGTGCCAGCAGTCCCTCAGGGGGCGCATCAGATACGCAGTATTTT. This codes for CASSPSGGASDTQYF.

The V call is TRBV3-1, the J call TRBJ2-5; D may be TRBD1 (5 bases). Germline V gives CDR1 LGHDT, CDR2 YNNKEL (reference sequence). This CDR3 has 14 amino acids. V was pared by 2 bases and J by 5 bases, with 12 bases between. CDR3 sequence: CASSQSQGMETQYF. CDR3 coding DNA: TGTGCCAGCAGCCAATCCCAGGGAATGGAGACCCAGTACTTC.

In its sample, this clonotype was seen a few times. Written as DNA, the CDR3 is TGTGCCAGCAGTTCTCGGACAGGGGGACGGAAGACCGGGGAGCTGTTTTTT. As protein: CASSSRTGGRKTGELFF. The chain links TRBV6-5 to TRBJ2-2, with 10 bases that match TRBD1. V gave up 4 bases and J gave up 5 bases; unmatched junction bases: 10. The CDR3 spans 17 residues. Germline CDR1 and CDR2: MNHEY and SVGAGI.

The V gene is TRBV5-1, the J gene TRBJ1-6, with a possible D match to TRBD1 (5 bases). CDR3 length: 16 residues. The germline V and J ends were trimmed by 2 bases and 7 bases, with 16 bases remaining between them. Germline CDR1 SGHRS, CDR2 YFSETQ. The CDR3 sequence is CASSFTSPGPNSPLHF. The DNA of the CDR3 is TGCGCCAGCAGCTTTACATCTCCGGGACCAAATTCACCCCTCCACTTT.

The V call is TRBV18, the J call TRBJ2-2, with D possibly being TRBD2 (5 bases). Germline-derived CDR1 and CDR2 are KGHSH and LQKENI. The CDR3 length is 14 residues. V was pared by 0 bases and J by 4 bases, with 6 bases between. The CDR3 bases are TGTGCCAGCTCACCACCGGCGGGCACCGGGGAGCTGTTTTTT. This sequence encodes CASSPPAGTGELFF.

The J gene is TRBJ2-2, the V gene TRBV18; the D is unclear. The CDR3 extends over 14 amino acids. Per the germline V gene, CDR1 is KGHSH and CDR2 is LQKENI. Trimming removed 5 bases at V and 3 bases at J, with 10 bases between. Here the CDR3 DNA reads TGTGCCAGCTCATCTAGACGGGACACCGGGGAGCTGTTTTTT. Encoded protein: CASSSRRDTGELFF.

This chain connects TRBV12-3 or TRBV12-4 to TRBJ2-7; TRBD2 matches 8 bases. The length of the CDR3 is 13 residues. V was clipped by 6 bases and J by 1 base; unmatched bases: 2. As DNA, the CDR3 is TGTGCCAGCAGCCGGGGGGGTTCCTACGAGCAGTACTTC. Its translation is CASSRGGSYEQYF.